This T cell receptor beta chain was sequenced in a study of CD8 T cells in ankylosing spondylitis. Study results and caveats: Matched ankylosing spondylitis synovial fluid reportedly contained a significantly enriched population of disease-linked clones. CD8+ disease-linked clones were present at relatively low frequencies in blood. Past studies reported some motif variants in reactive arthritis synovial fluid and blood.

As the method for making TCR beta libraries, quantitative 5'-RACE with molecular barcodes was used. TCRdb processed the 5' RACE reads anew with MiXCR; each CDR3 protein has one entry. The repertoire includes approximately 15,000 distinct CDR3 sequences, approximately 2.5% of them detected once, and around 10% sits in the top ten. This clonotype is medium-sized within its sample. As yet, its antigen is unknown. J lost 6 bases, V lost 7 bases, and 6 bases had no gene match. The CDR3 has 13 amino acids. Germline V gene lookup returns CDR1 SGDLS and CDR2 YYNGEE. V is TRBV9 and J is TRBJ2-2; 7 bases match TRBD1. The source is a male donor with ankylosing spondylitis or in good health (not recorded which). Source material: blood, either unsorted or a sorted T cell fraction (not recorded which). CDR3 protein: CASDRAGSGELFF. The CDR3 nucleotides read TGTGCCAGCGACAGGGCCGGGTCCGGGGAGCTGTTTTTT.